The clone carrying this T cell receptor (beta chain) has at least ten counts. Its antigen remains unidentified. The investigators amplified TCR beta CDR3 regions from RNA transcripts. The HTBI primer set was used in a first-round RT-PCR of the TCR CDR3. From the multiplex PCR reads, TCRdb called clonotypes with MiXCR, one entry per CDR3 protein. The table records roughly 300,000 distinct CDR3 sequences, roughly 20% of them present only once. The data were taken from a study of T cells in Graves' hyperthyroidism and ophthalmopathy. General study results and limits: A model of 13 V-J pairs discriminated ophthalmopathy from stable hyperthyroidism.

After removal of 6 bases from V and 1 base from J, the junction contained 4 bases not matched to a gene. This CDR3 is 16 amino acids long. CDR1 SNHLY and CDR2 FYNNEI come from the germline V gene. The sequenced sample consisted of blood. This sequence was found in a woman aged 50 to 60 with Graves' hyperthyroidism. V and J are TRBV2 and TRBJ2-1, with TRBD2 identical over 12 bases. The CDR3: CASRLAGGSSYNEQFF. The CDR3 DNA is TGTGCCAGCAGACTAGCGGGGGGTTCGTCCTACAATGAGCAGTTCTTC.